Shown below are 21 T cell receptor beta chains from a single sample sequenced in a study of blood T cell repertoires in COVID-19. Sequenced by immunoSEQ multiplex PCR; TCRdb stores in-frame clones only, minus some. The sample gives about 120,000 clones, around 81% of which show up once; about 15% is in the top ten. Sequencing used peripheral blood. These receptors came from a man aged 25 to 40 with COVID-19, enrolled during active disease.

This clone showed up just a few times. This chain joins TRBV9 and TRBJ2-2; 9 bases agree with TRBD1. CDR3 length: 17 amino acids. The germline CDR1 and CDR2 sequences are SGDLS and YYNGEE. Trimming at V came to 0 bases and at J to 5 bases, leaving 8 bases not matched to a gene. CDR3 protein: CASSVGISDRGTGELFF. The CDR3, as DNA: TGTGCCAGCAGCGTAGGCATTTCAGACAGGGGGACCGGGGAGCTGTTTTTT.

The J gene is TRBJ2-7, the V gene TRBV5-4; TRBD1 matches 8 bases. Germline CDR1 reads SGHNT; CDR2 reads YYREEE (reference sequence). This CDR3 is 14 amino acids long. J lost 3 bases, V lost 4 bases, and 6 bases had no gene match. The CDR3 coding sequence is TGTGCCAGCAGCCCCGACAGGGGTCTCTACGAGCAGTACTTC. This codes for CASSPDRGLYEQYF. Complete variable domain (other parts from reference TRBV5-4 and TRBJ2-7): ETGVTQSPTHLIKTRGQQVTLRCSSQSGHNTVSWYQQALGQGPQFIFQYYREEENGRGNFPPRFSGLQFPNYSSELNVNALELDDSALYLCASSPDRGLYEQYFGPGTRLTVT.

The genes are TRBV27 and TRBJ1-3, with D maybe TRBD1 (6 bases). CDR3 length: 16 residues. CDR1 is MNHEY, CDR2 SMNVEV, per germline (reference sequence). V lost 5 bases and J 7 bases, leaving 21 bases between the germline ends. CDR3 DNA: TGTGCCAGCAGTCTGCGGGGGGGGGCGGATGGGAACACCATATATTTT. Protein product: CASSLRGGADGNTIYF.

The gene calls are TRBV28 and TRBJ2-7; unclear D gene. The V end was cut by 6 bases, the J end by 3 bases, with 15 bases between. Germline V gene lookup returns CDR1 MDHEN and CDR2 SYDVKM. This CDR3 is built from 14 residues. The CDR3 loop is CASRPPAANYEQYF. CDR3 sequence (DNA): TGTGCCAGCAGACCCCCGGCAGCGAACTACGAGCAGTACTTC.

The chain is built from TRBV11-2 and TRBJ2-3, with 12 bases matching TRBD2. V lost 4 bases to trimming and J lost 1 base; unmatched junction nucleotides: 6. The CDR3 is made up of 17 amino acids. CDR1 and CDR2 from the germline V gene are SGHAT and FQNNGV. The CDR3 DNA reads TGTGCCAGCAGCTCCGGACTAGCGGGGACGGGCACAGATACGCAGTATTTT. This gives the protein CASSSGLAGTGTDTQYF.

The V and J genes are TRBV28 and TRBJ2-3, with a tentative D call TRBD2 (5 bases). Germline lookup yields CDR1 MDHEN and CDR2 SYDVKM. V was shortened by 6 bases and J by 5 bases, with 15 bases between the two germline ends. There are 14 residues in the CDR3. The CDR3 sequence is CASSLINRGDTQYF. CDR3 bases: TGTGCCAGCAGCCTGATTAACCGGGGAGATACGCAGTATTTT.

The V and J genes are TRBV19 and TRBJ1-2; D remains ambiguous. The germline CDR1 and CDR2 sequences are LNHDA and SQIVND (reference sequence). With 5 bases removed from V and 8 bases from J, the gap between germline ends came to 15 bases. CDR3 length: 13 amino acids. CDR3 protein: CASSPGLGVGYTF. As DNA, the CDR3 is TGTGCCAGTAGTCCCGGACTCGGGGTCGGCTACACCTTC.

The V and J genes are TRBV4-2 and TRBJ1-1; no clear D. Trimming took 0 bases from V and 3 from J, leaving 5 bases between them. The CDR3 contains 13 residues. Germline CDR1 and CDR2: LGHNA and YNFKEQ. The chain's CDR3 is CASSQERDTEAFF. The CDR3 region has the DNA TGTGCCAGCAGCCAAGAGAGGGACACTGAAGCTTTCTTT.

The chain employs TRBV7-3 and TRBJ2-2; perhaps TRBD1 as D (6 bases). The V gene's germline CDR1 is SGHTA and CDR2 FQGTGA. The CDR3 runs 16 residues. Trimming removed 6 bases at V and 3 bases at J, with 17 bases between. CDR3 residues: CASSRLGHHDTGELFF. The CDR3 DNA sequence: TGTGCCAGCAGTCGTCTGGGACATCACGACACCGGGGAGCTGTTTTTT.

This chain uses TRBV30 with TRBJ1-5; no reliable D call. V lost 3 bases to trimming and J lost 1 base, with 10 bases between them. Germline V CDR1 and CDR2: GTSNPN, SVGIG (reference sequence). CDR3 size: 14 residues. The CDR3 loop is CAWRGQASNQPQHF. In DNA form, the CDR3 reads TGTGCCTGGAGAGGCCAGGCGAGCAATCAGCCCCAGCATTTT.

This clone turned up a few times. The rearrangement uses TRBV7-2 and TRBJ2-5; the D is unclear. The germline V gene has CDR1 SGHTA and CDR2 FQGNSA. The CDR3 is 14 residues long. V shed 5 bases and J shed 4 bases, with 14 bases lying between them. The CDR3 nucleotides read TGTGCCAGCAGCACGCCGACGGAGCCAGAGACCCAGTACTTC. Its translation is CASSTPTEPETQYF.

V and J are TRBV6-1 and TRBJ1-4; maybe TRBD1 (5 bases). The V gene's germline CDR1 is MNHNS and CDR2 SASEGT. The CDR3 runs to 15 residues. V gave up 3 bases and J gave up 4 bases, with 12 bases separating them. CDR3 loop: CASSDGGRINEKLFF. For the CDR3, the DNA is TGTGCCAGCAGTGACGGGGGTCGGATTAATGAAAAACTGTTTTTT.

The chain combines TRBV3-1 (or the pseudogene TRBV3-2) with TRBJ2-3, with D perhaps matching TRBD2 (5 bases). CDR3 size: 12 residues. Trimming removed 2 bases at V and 6 bases at J, with 6 bases between. The V gene's germline CDR1 is LGHDT and CDR2 YNNKEL (reference sequence). The CDR3 sequence is CASSQQRDTQYF. Written as DNA, the CDR3 is TGTGCCAGCAGCCAACAGCGGGATACGCAGTATTTT.

V and J are TRBV5-1 and TRBJ2-5, with D possibly TRBD1 on 6 matching bases. CDR3 length equals 15 residues. In germline, CDR1 is SGHRS, CDR2 YFSETQ. Trimming shortened V by 5 bases and J by 6 bases, and 20 bases separated the two germline ends. The CDR3 here is CASSRSTGYEKTQYF. The CDR3 nucleotides are TGCGCCAGCAGTCGGAGCACAGGGTACGAGAAGACCCAGTACTTC.

This rearrangement joins TRBV9 to TRBJ2-1; unclear D gene. The ends were cut back, 0 bases at V and 0 bases at J, with 10 bases in the middle. Germline CDR1 is SGDLS and CDR2 is YYNGEE. This CDR3 contains 16 residues. CDR3 protein: CASSVEVRSSYNEQFF. For the CDR3, the DNA is TGTGCCAGCAGCGTAGAGGTTAGGAGCTCCTACAATGAGCAGTTCTTC.

The V call is TRBV28, the J call TRBJ1-5; 9 nucleotides agree with TRBD1. The V gene end was trimmed by 7 bases and the J gene end by 5 bases; junction bases not matched to a gene: 3. Germline CDR1 is MDHEN and CDR2 is SYDVKM. The CDR3 has 13 residues. The CDR3 DNA follows: TGTGCCAGCACCCGACAGGGGGATCAGCCCCAGCATTTT. Protein product: CASTRQGDQPQHF.

This rearrangement joins TRBV27 to TRBJ2-2; tentatively, D is TRBD1 (6 bases). Trimming left V 3 bases short and J 4 bases short, with 9 bases between. Germline CDR1 and CDR2: MNHEY and SMNVEV (reference sequence). The CDR3 contains 14 residues. Here the CDR3 DNA reads TGTGCCAGCAGTTTTGGACAGCCCACCGGGGAGCTGTTTTTT. This codes for CASSFGQPTGELFF.

The chain carries TRBV7-2 and TRBJ2-1; 8 bases line up with TRBD2. Unmatched junction bases numbered 5, after V lost 0 bases and J lost 4 bases. Germline values: CDR1 SGHTA, CDR2 FQGNSA. The CDR3 extends over 16 amino acids. CDR3 nucleotides: TGTGCCAGCAGCTTAGCTCTAGCGGGCCTTTACAATGAGCAGTTCTTC. It specifies CASSLALAGLYNEQFF.

This sequence joins TRBV4-1 and TRBJ2-6, with 7 bases fitting TRBD2. CDR3 size: 15 residues. Germline V gene sequence: CDR1 MGHRA, CDR2 YSYEKL. V trimming: 4 bases; J trimming: 2 bases; junction bases outside the gene matches: 2. Here the CDR3 reads CASSPAGAGANVLTF. CDR3 nucleotides: TGCGCCAGCAGCCCCGCGGGGGCTGGGGCCAACGTCCTGACTTTC.

The V and J genes are TRBV28 and TRBJ2-2; the D gene is possibly TRBD1 (6 bases). CDR1 is MDHEN, CDR2 SYDVKM, per germline. The V gene lost 10 bases and the J gene lost 1 base, with 10 bases spanning the gap. The CDR3 is made up of 13 amino acids. CDR3 DNA sequence: TGTGCCACCCCGGACAGGAACACCGGGGAGCTGTTTTTT. Translating gives CATPDRNTGELFF.

The V and J genes are TRBV5-4 and TRBJ1-2; tentatively, D is TRBD1 (6 bases). V lost 3 bases, J lost 3 bases, and 9 bases lay in between. The CDR3 runs to 13 residues. In germline, CDR1 is SGHNT, CDR2 YYREEE (reference sequence). As DNA, the CDR3 is TGTGCCAGCAGCTCAGCAGGGGACTATGGCTACACCTTC. The encoded protein is CASSSAGDYGYTF. The whole variable domain, remainder taken from reference TRBV5-4 and TRBJ1-2, is ETGVTQSPTHLIKTRGQQVTLRCSSQSGHNTVSWYQQALGQGPQFIFQYYREEENGRGNFPPRFSGLQFPNYSSELNVNALELDDSALYLCASSSAGDYGYTFGSGTRLTVV.